Following are 19 T cell receptor beta chains from one sample sequenced in a study of cytomegalovirus exposure and HLA in healthy donors. PCR involved 60 Vbeta and 13 Jbeta primers. Clones were read by immunoSEQ multiplex PCR, and TCRdb kept only the in-frame ones, dropping some. The table includes some 150,000 clones, roughly 77% detected once. The source material was PBMCs. These receptors all come from a man in his thirties or forties in good health and CMV-seropositive.

The V call is TRBV9, the J call TRBJ2-3; D gene uncertain. V lost 3 bases to trimming and J lost 0 bases, with 14 bases between them. The CDR3 consists of 16 residues. Germline-derived CDR1 and CDR2 are SGDLS and YYNGEE. The CDR3 protein is CASSDNPSASTDTQYF. Here the CDR3 DNA reads TGTGCCAGCAGCGATAACCCTAGTGCTAGCACAGATACGCAGTATTTT. Looking up the rest from reference TRBV9 and TRBJ2-3 gives the full variable domain: DSGVTQTPKHLITATGQRVTLRCSPRSGDLSVYWYQQSLDQGLQFLIQYYNGEERAKGNILERFSAQQFPDLHSELNLSSLELGDSALYFCASSDNPSASTDTQYFGPGTRLTVL.

The rearrangement joins TRBV5-1 to TRBJ2-7; D might be TRBD2 (6 bases). V was cut by 5 bases and J by 0 bases, with 15 bases left in between. The germline V gene encodes CDR1 SGHRS and CDR2 YFSETQ. CDR3 size: 15 residues. CDR3 residues: CASRVFAGNSYEQYF. In nucleotides, the CDR3 is TGCGCCAGCAGAGTCTTTGCGGGGAACTCCTACGAGCAGTACTTC.

This chain joins TRBV2 and TRBJ2-2; possibly TRBD1 for D (5 bases). V lost 7 bases, J lost 5 bases, and 8 bases lay in between. Germline values: CDR1 SNHLY, CDR2 FYNNEI. This CDR3 region has 12 residues. The CDR3 bases are TGTGCCAGCACCAGGGTTACCGGGGAGCTGTTTTTT. This encodes CASTRVTGELFF. Based on the CDR3 plus reference TRBV2 and TRBJ2-2, the full variable domain is EPEVTQTPSHQVTQMGQEVILRCVPISNHLYFYWYRQILGQKVEFLVSFYNNEISEKSEIFDDQFSVERPDGSNFTLKIRSTKLEDSAMYFCASTRVTGELFFGEGSRLTVL.

This rearrangement joins TRBV6-1 to TRBJ2-3; no clear D gene. Germline loops: CDR1 MNHNS, CDR2 SASEGT. The CDR3 runs 13 residues. Deletions cut 7 bases from V and 3 bases from J, with 11 bases between. CDR3 in DNA: TGTGCCAGCATCACCCGCAGTACAGATACGCAGTATTTT. Translation gives CASITRSTDTQYF.

V and J are TRBV5-1 and TRBJ2-1, with D possibly being TRBD1 (6 bases). Germline V gene data show CDR1 as SGHRS and CDR2 as YFSETQ. CDR3 length equals 17 residues. Trimming left V 4 bases short and J 8 bases short, with 25 bases between. CDR3 bases: TGCGCCAGCAGCCAGAGTTCCGGGACATCAGTGGAGGATGAGCAGTTCTTC. Protein sequence: CASSQSSGTSVEDEQFF. Together with reference TRBV5-1 and TRBJ2-1, the CDR3 gives the full variable domain: KAGVTQTPRYLIKTRGQQVTLSCSPISGHRSVSWYQQTPGQGLQFLFEYFSETQRNKGNFPGRFSGRQFSNSRSEMNVSTLELGDSALYLCASSQSSGTSVEDEQFFGPGTRLTVL.

The chain joins TRBV4-3 to TRBJ1-2, with 10 bases lining up with TRBD1. The CDR3 consists of 17 residues. Germline V gives CDR1 LGHNA, CDR2 YSLEER. J lost 4 bases, V lost 1 base, and 9 bases had no gene match. CDR3 sequence: CASSQAYRQGATYGYTF. The CDR3 DNA follows: TGCGCCAGCAGCCAAGCATATCGACAGGGGGCGACCTATGGCTACACCTTC.

Remarks on this clone: At one boundary the junction diverges from the germline segment, which might be a read error. Here the CDR3 reads CGSSFGTSGGYEQYF. The CDR3 nucleotides read TGTGGCAGCAGTTTCGGGACTAGCGGGGGTTACGAGCAGTACTTC. The J gene is TRBJ2-7, the V gene TRBV6-5; 14 bases align to TRBD2. CDR1 and CDR2 (germline): MNHEY, SVGAGI. The CDR3 runs 15 residues.

This clone is a singleton in its sample. The chain joins TRBV7-9 to TRBJ1-5; D is ambiguous. The CDR3 has 15 amino acids. V dropped 5 bases and J dropped 2 bases, with 13 bases sitting between them. Per the germline V gene, CDR1 is SEHNR and CDR2 is FQNEAQ (reference sequence). The CDR3 loop is CASSRISGGNQPQHF. The CDR3 DNA reads as TGTGCCAGCAGCCGGATTAGCGGGGGCAATCAGCCCCAGCATTTT. Supplemented by reference TRBV7-9 and TRBJ1-5, the full variable domain reads DTGVSQNPRHKITKRGQNVTFRCDPISEHNRLYWYRQTLGQGPEFLTYFQNEAQLEKSRLLSDRFSAERPKGSFSTLEIQRTEQGDSAMYLCASSRISGGNQPQHFGDGTRLSIL.

The chain recombines TRBV6-1 with TRBJ2-7; no reliable D call. CDR1 is MNHNS and CDR2 is SASEGT in the germline V gene. The CDR3 sequence is 15 residues long. V lost 9 bases and J lost 1, with 19 bases in between. The CDR3 region has the DNA TGTGCCAGGCACGAGGCACCCGAAAGATCCTACGAGCAGTACTTC. Residues: CARHEAPERSYEQYF.

V gene TRBV5-1 combines with J gene TRBJ1-1; weak D call: TRBD1 (6 bases). Looked up from germline, CDR1 is SGHRS and CDR2 is YFSETQ. V was pared by 4 bases and J by 5 bases, with 18 bases between. CDR3 length equals 15 residues. DNA of the CDR3: TGCGCCAGCAGCGAAACGACAGGCGTTGAAACTGAAGCTTTCTTT. Amino acids: CASSETTGVETEAFF.

CDR3 in amino acids: CASRVPGRGSRGYTF. The CDR3 nucleotides read TGTGCCAGCAGAGTACCGGGACGGGGGTCGAGGGGCTACACCTTC. J is TRBJ1-2 and V is TRBV6-5, with D possibly TRBD1 on 5 matching bases. Germline CDR1 MNHEY, CDR2 SVGAGI. Trimming removed 6 bases at V and 8 bases at J, with 22 bases between. The length of the CDR3 is 15 residues.

The chain combines TRBV6-1 with TRBJ2-1; D may be TRBD2 (6 bases). CDR1 is MNHNS, CDR2 SASEGT, per germline. This CDR3 contains 14 residues. Trimming took 6 bases from V and 3 from J, leaving 12 bases between them. The CDR3 here is CASSRDSYYNEQFF. The CDR3 region has the DNA TGTGCCAGCAGCCGGGACTCCTACTACAATGAGCAGTTCTTC.

This chain uses TRBV4-2 with TRBJ2-3, with D perhaps matching TRBD2 (5 bases). The CDR3 is 16 residues long. V was clipped by 1 base and J by 1 base, with 12 bases between them. CDR1 LGHNA and CDR2 YNFKEQ come from the germline V gene. The DNA for the CDR3 is TGTGCCAGCAGCCAAGGGGCTAGCAGCCGCACAGATACGCAGTATTTT. Translation: CASSQGASSRTDTQYF.

This clone was observed once. The rearrangement links TRBV10-1 to TRBJ2-7; 9 bases are a match to TRBD1. J lost 4 bases, V lost 6 bases, and 19 bases had no gene match. The length of the CDR3 is 18 residues. Germline loops: CDR1 WNHNN, CDR2 SYGVQD (reference sequence). The DNA of the CDR3 is TGCGCCAGCAGCCCACCTAGGCGGGACAGGGAAGAGGGGTACGAGCAGTACTTC. Protein: CASSPPRRDREEGYEQYF.

The rearrangement links TRBV7-2 to TRBJ2-2; D unclear. This CDR3 has 16 residues. The germline CDR1 and CDR2 sequences are SGHTA and FQGNSA. V was cut by 2 bases and J by 2 bases, with 12 bases left in between. Here the CDR3 reads CASSLMAGANTGELFF. DNA for the CDR3: TGTGCCAGCAGCTTAATGGCAGGCGCCAACACCGGGGAGCTGTTTTTT.

This clone was picked up a small number of times. This sequence joins TRBV10-3 and TRBJ1-1; D is undetermined. Trimming cost V 10 bases and J 2 bases, with 14 bases left between them. This CDR3 contains 13 residues. Germline V lookup: CDR1 ENHRY, CDR2 SYGVKD. The CDR3 loop reads CATQSSPNTEAFF. The CDR3 DNA is TGTGCCACCCAAAGTAGCCCAAACACTGAAGCTTTCTTT.

This clone was observed a few times. The chain recombines TRBV5-1 with TRBJ1-1; D is unresolved. CDR1 and CDR2 (germline): SGHRS, YFSETQ. V was clipped by 0 bases and J by 0 bases, with 15 bases between them. The CDR3 is 17 residues long. The CDR3 region is CASSLASGHPMNTEAFF. CDR3 coding DNA: TGCGCCAGCAGCTTGGCCTCAGGTCACCCCATGAACACTGAAGCTTTCTTT.

The rearrangement joins TRBV4-1 to TRBJ2-5, with 7 nucleotides matching TRBD1. This CDR3 is built from 16 residues. With V trimmed by 1 base and J by 1 base, 6 bases remained unmatched. Germline CDR1 and CDR2: MGHRA and YSYEKL. In DNA form, the CDR3 reads TGCGCCAGCAGCCAAGCGACAGGGAGCTTCCAAGAGACCCAGTACTTC. It codes for CASSQATGSFQETQYF.

The V and J genes are TRBV20-1 and TRBJ1-2; D remains ambiguous. V dropped 5 bases and J dropped 6 bases, with 7 bases sitting between them. The CDR3 totals 10 residues. Germline CDR1 DFQATT, CDR2 SNEGSKA (reference sequence). CDR3 loop: CSAPFHGYTF. DNA of the CDR3: TGCAGTGCTCCATTCCATGGCTACACCTTC.